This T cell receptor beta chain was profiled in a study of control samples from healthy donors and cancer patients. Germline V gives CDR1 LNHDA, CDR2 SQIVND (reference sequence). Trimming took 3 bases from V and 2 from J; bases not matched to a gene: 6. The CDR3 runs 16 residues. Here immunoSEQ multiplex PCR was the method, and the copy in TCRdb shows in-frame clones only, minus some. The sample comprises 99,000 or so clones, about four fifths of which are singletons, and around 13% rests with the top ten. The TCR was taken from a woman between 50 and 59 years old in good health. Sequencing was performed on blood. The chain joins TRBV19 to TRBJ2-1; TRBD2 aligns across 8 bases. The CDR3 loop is CASSIFGGDAYNEQFF. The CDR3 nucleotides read TGTGCCAGTAGTATTTTCGGGGGGGACGCCTACAATGAGCAGTTCTTC. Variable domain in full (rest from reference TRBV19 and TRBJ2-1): DGGITQSPKYLFRKEGQNVTLSCEQNLNHDAMYWYRQDPGQGLRLIYYSQIVNDFQKGDIAEGYSVSREKKESFPLTVTSAQKNPTAFYLCASSIFGGDAYNEQFFGPGTRLTVL.